This TCR beta chain is drawn from a study of T cell responses to AZD1222 COVID-19 vaccine. There are 16 residues in the CDR3. Germline assignment: CDR1 LGHNA and CDR2 YNFKEQ. V lost 4 bases and J 1 base, leaving 14 bases between the germline ends. TCRdb's table, derived via immunoSEQ multiplex PCR, lists solely in-frame clones and lacks some. Of 250,000 to 300,000 clones listed, roughly 93% are singletons. About this clone itself: No antigen is known for it.

Study results and caveats: As reported, nearly half of all spike-specific TCRs target variant regions that are unmutated.

Sequencing was performed on peripheral blood, taken 28 days after the second AZD1222 dose. This chain uses TRBV4-2 with TRBJ2-1, with D possibly being TRBD2 (5 bases). The TCR sequence derives from an adult who received the AZD1222 COVID-19 vaccine. The CDR3 protein is CASSPSGSISYNEQFF. The CDR3 bases are TGTGCCAGCAGCCCCTCGGGGAGTATATCCTACAATGAGCAGTTCTTC.